The 10 T cell receptor beta chains listed next were all sequenced from one sample in a study of cytomegalovirus exposure and HLA in healthy donors. Both 60 Vbeta primers and 13 Jbeta primers went into the PCR. This table comes from immunoSEQ multiplex PCR, and its TCRdb copy is limited to in-frame clones, with some not included. The table lists 120,000 or so clones, over 80% of them singletons. Sequenced material: PBMCs. These receptors all stem from a man between 50 and 59 years old in good health and CMV-seronegative.

This chain connects TRBV7-5 to TRBJ2-7; the table's D call, TRBD2, was not checked against the DNA. TRBV7-5 is assigned pseudogene status. The CDR3 sequence is 14 residues long. CDR3 region: CVRSSSGGYPGQYF. CDR3 bases: TGTGTCAGAAGCTCCAGCGGGGGGTACCCCGGGCAGTACTTC.

This clone was seen only once. The chain is built from TRBV30 and TRBJ2-7; possibly TRBD1 for D (6 bases). The CDR3 totals 11 residues. Trimming cost V 0 bases and J 6 bases, with 6 bases left between them. Germline CDR1 is GTSNPN and CDR2 is SVGIG (reference sequence). In DNA form, the CDR3 reads TGTGCCTGGAGTGTAGGGGGCGAGCAGTACTTC. Translation gives CAWSVGGEQYF.

The V gene is TRBV5-1, the J gene TRBJ2-2, with 8 positions matching TRBD1. Germline V lookup: CDR1 SGHRS, CDR2 YFSETQ. The CDR3 length is 14 residues. V was pared by 3 bases and J by 6 bases, with 4 bases of the junction left unmatched. DNA of the CDR3: TGCGCCAGCAGCTCCAGACAGGGGCCCGGGGAGCTGTTTTTT. This encodes CASSSRQGPGELFF. The full variable domain, rest sourced from reference TRBV5-1 and TRBJ2-2, is KAGVTQTPRYLIKTRGQQVTLSCSPISGHRSVSWYQQTPGQGLQFLFEYFSETQRNKGNFPGRFSGRQFSNSRSEMNVSTLELGDSALYLCASSSRQGPGELFFGEGSRLTVL.

The chain couples TRBV11-1 to TRBJ2-1; 12 bases align to TRBD2. The CDR3 has 19 amino acids. Germline V lookup: CDR1 SGHAT, CDR2 FQDESV (reference sequence). Trimming at V came to 5 bases and at J to 0 bases, leaving 11 bases not matched to a gene. For the CDR3, the DNA is TGTGCCAGCAGCCACGGGACTAGCGGGTCTGGGCCCTCCTACAATGAGCAGTTCTTC. It encodes CASSHGTSGSGPSYNEQFF.

The V gene is TRBV4-2, the J gene TRBJ2-1, with TRBD2 matching over 8 bases. V gave up 2 bases and J gave up 7 bases; unmatched junction bases: 1. CDR3 length: 13 amino acids. The V gene's germline CDR1 is LGHNA and CDR2 YNFKEQ. CDR3 residues: CASSQPSGNEQFF. The CDR3 DNA follows: TGTGCCAGCAGCCAACCTAGCGGGAATGAGCAGTTCTTC.

The V gene is TRBV2, the J gene TRBJ2-3, with D maybe TRBD2 (6 bases). The V gene lost 8 bases and the J gene lost 2 bases, with 14 bases spanning the gap. The CDR3 spans 14 residues. The germline V gene encodes CDR1 SNHLY and CDR2 FYNNEI. The CDR3 spells CASLSGLITDTQYF. The CDR3, as DNA: TGTGCCAGCCTATCGGGACTCATCACAGATACGCAGTATTTT.

The rearrangement links TRBV5-6 to TRBJ2-4; possible D gene TRBD2, 7 bases. This CDR3 contains 16 residues. Per the germline V gene, CDR1 is SGHDT and CDR2 is YYEEEE. Trimming stripped 2 bases from V and 0 bases from J, with 12 bases between. The CDR3 DNA reads TGTGCCAGCAGCTTCAGGGGAGGGCTAGCCAAAAACATTCAGTACTTC. This encodes CASSFRGGLAKNIQYF.

The chain is built from TRBV28 and TRBJ2-2; 8 bases agree with TRBD1. Looked up from germline, CDR1 is MDHEN and CDR2 is SYDVKM. This CDR3 is 15 amino acids long. V lost 6 bases, J lost 0 bases, and 3 bases stayed unmatched. The CDR3 DNA is TGTGCCAGCAGAGGACAGGGAGCGAACACCGGGGAGCTGTTTTTT. Protein sequence: CASRGQGANTGELFF.

The rearrangement uses TRBV18 and TRBJ2-5; no clear D. The CDR3 is 14 residues long. Trimming shortened V by 3 bases and J by 7 bases, and 15 bases separated the two germline ends. CDR1 KGHSH and CDR2 LQKENI come from the germline V gene. The CDR3 loop reads CASSPGDPPGTQYF. As DNA, the CDR3 is TGTGCCAGCTCACCTGGAGACCCTCCGGGGACCCAGTACTTC.

This clone was seen a single time. V is TRBV27 and J is TRBJ1-1, with TRBD1 matching 8 bases. This CDR3 is built from 14 residues. The V gene's germline CDR1 is MNHEY and CDR2 SMNVEV (reference sequence). The V and J ends lost 6 bases and 5 bases, in that order; junction bases with no gene match: 8. The CDR3 coding sequence is TGTGCCAGCAGCCGATTCACAGGGGGTACTGAAGCTTTCTTT. Its translation is CASSRFTGGTEAFF.